This note documents a single TCR beta chain sequence. V was trimmed by 7 bases and J by 7 bases, leaving 17 bases between them. CDR1 SNHLY and CDR2 FYNNEI come from the germline V gene. This CDR3 region has 13 residues. The sample originates from a study of cytomegalovirus exposure and HLA in healthy donors. The PCR employed 60 Vbeta primers together with 13 Jbeta primers. Assay: immunoSEQ multiplex PCR; the TCRdb copy retains only in-frame clones and omits some. This table has 150,000 or so clones, roughly 70% appearing once. Input material: PBMCs. The TCR was taken from a woman in her sixties or seventies in good health and CMV-seropositive. The rearrangement uses TRBV2 and TRBJ2-7; TRBD2 is a possible D gene (6 bases). In nucleotides, the CDR3 is TGTGCCAGCAACCGGGACTGGGTGAGGGAGCAGTACTTC. Its protein product is CASNRDWVREQYF.